Sequencing of this TCR beta chain was carried out in a study of cytomegalovirus exposure and HLA in healthy donors. Whole-study context: Unique TCRs numbering roughly 85 million, obtained from HLA-typed donors, made up an early data release.

The germline CDR1 and CDR2 sequences are MDHEN and SYDVKM. This CDR3 has 14 residues. V dropped 5 bases and J dropped 5; count of bases not matched to a gene: 7. Primers: 60 Vbeta forward and 13 Jbeta reverse. The method was immunoSEQ multiplex PCR; TCRdb's version includes in-frame clones alone and lacks a portion of them. The sample has some 190,000 clones, over 60% seen once; the top ten hold around 0.99%. Concerning this clone: Its specificity is unknown.

Study-level findings and limits: Previous analysis showed most TCR beta V segments were productive about 87% or about 30% of the time. A later analysis linked a missense variant in DCLRE1C to the trimming of TCR beta V and J genes.

The chain is built from TRBV28 and TRBJ1-1; 8 nucleotides match TRBD1. Sequencing input: PBMCs. The receptor comes from a woman between 40 and 55 years old in good health and CMV-seronegative. The CDR3 nucleotides read TGTGCCAGCAGTCTACAGGGGGTAGGGACTGAAGCTTTCTTT. It specifies CASSLQGVGTEAFF.